A single sample is the source of the 9 T cell receptor beta chains below, sequenced in a study of blood T cell repertoires in COVID-19. The protocol was immunoSEQ multiplex PCR, while the TCRdb copy is restricted to in-frame clones and leaves out a portion. The sample lists roughly 92,000 clones, approximately 89% occurring once. The sequenced material came from peripheral blood. Receptors originate from a man aged 50 or older with acute or convalescent COVID-19.

The J gene is TRBJ1-5, the V gene TRBV3-1 (or the pseudogene TRBV3-2); D call uncertain. Germline CDR1 and CDR2: LGHDT and YNNKEL (reference sequence). Trimming took off 1 base at V and 4 bases at J, with 11 bases between the two ends. The CDR3 totals 15 residues. This CDR3 is CASSQASGFNQPQHF. In nucleotides, the CDR3 is TGTGCCAGCAGCCAAGCGTCAGGCTTTAATCAGCCCCAGCATTTT.

This chain joins TRBV27 and TRBJ1-1; 8 bases are shared with TRBD1. The CDR3 loop spans 15 amino acids. The germline CDR1 and CDR2 sequences are MNHEY and SMNVEV (reference sequence). The trim removed 2 bases at V and 2 bases at J, leaving 4 bases unmatched. The CDR3 loop is CASSLRAGGNTEAFF. In nucleotides, the CDR3 is TGTGCCAGCAGTTTACGGGCAGGGGGCAACACTGAAGCTTTCTTT.

This chain uses TRBV6-5 with TRBJ2-7, with TRBD2 matching over 9 bases. The trim removed 5 bases at V and 2 bases at J, leaving 7 bases unmatched. Germline V gene data show CDR1 as MNHEY and CDR2 as SVGAGI. There are 15 residues in the CDR3. The CDR3 bases are TGTGCCAGCAGTCCAGGACTAGCGCTTACCTACGAGCAGTACTTC. Its translation is CASSPGLALTYEQYF.

J is TRBJ1-2 and V is TRBV5-1; 9 positions match TRBD1. Germline values: CDR1 SGHRS, CDR2 YFSETQ. The CDR3 totals 15 residues. V lost 4 bases, J lost 7 bases, and 11 bases stayed unmatched. The CDR3 spells CASSPVPGQGGGYTF. CDR3 nucleotide sequence: TGCGCCAGCAGCCCAGTCCCGGGACAGGGAGGTGGCTACACCTTC. The complete variable domain, with remaining parts taken from reference TRBV5-1 and TRBJ1-2, reads KAGVTQTPRYLIKTRGQQVTLSCSPISGHRSVSWYQQTPGQGLQFLFEYFSETQRNKGNFPGRFSGRQFSNSRSEMNVSTLELGDSALYLCASSPVPGQGGGYTFGSGTRLTVV.

The chain is built from TRBV5-1 and TRBJ2-7, with D possibly matching TRBD1 (6 bases). Trimming took off 4 bases at V and 3 bases at J, with 17 bases between the two ends. Germline assignment: CDR1 SGHRS and CDR2 YFSETQ. This CDR3 is built from 15 residues. The CDR3 DNA reads as TGCGCCAGCAGCCCCTCGGCAGGGGCCTACTACGAGCAGTACTTC. Translation gives CASSPSAGAYYEQYF.

The rearrangement joins TRBV5-1 to TRBJ2-1; maybe TRBD2 (6 bases). Deletions cut 0 bases from V and 8 bases from J, with 6 bases between. The CDR3 extends over 12 amino acids. Germline CDR1 reads SGHRS; CDR2 reads YFSETQ. The CDR3 protein is CASSLGRDEQFF. CDR3 DNA sequence: TGCGCCAGCAGCTTGGGGAGGGATGAGCAGTTCTTC. Using reference TRBV5-1 and TRBJ2-1 for the parts outside the CDR3, the full variable domain is KAGVTQTPRYLIKTRGQQVTLSCSPISGHRSVSWYQQTPGQGLQFLFEYFSETQRNKGNFPGRFSGRQFSNSRSEMNVSTLELGDSALYLCASSLGRDEQFFGPGTRLTVL.

The chain uses TRBV6-1 and TRBJ1-2; 12 bases align to TRBD1. V shed 1 base, J shed 5 bases, and the junction held 5 bases outside the gene matches. Germline CDR1 is MNHNS and CDR2 is SASEGT. This CDR3 region has 16 residues. The CDR3 protein is CASSEVGTGGNYGYTF. CDR3 nucleotide sequence: TGTGCCAGCAGTGAAGTAGGGACAGGGGGCAATTATGGCTACACCTTC.

The chain links TRBV7-9 to TRBJ2-3; D is possibly TRBD2 (5 bases). The V and J ends lost 1 base and 1 base respectively, with 9 bases between them. Germline CDR1 is SEHNR and CDR2 is FQNEAQ (reference sequence). This CDR3 is built from 15 residues. This CDR3 is CASSLGLAGTDTQYF. CDR3 sequence (DNA): TGTGCCAGCAGCTTAGGGCTAGCTGGCACAGATACGCAGTATTTT.

The gene calls are TRBV2 and TRBJ2-7; tentative D call: TRBD2 (6 bases). The CDR3 extends over 14 amino acids. Germline V gene data show CDR1 as SNHLY and CDR2 as FYNNEI. Trimming cost V 5 bases and J 4 bases, with 15 bases left between them. CDR3 coding DNA: TGTGCCAGCAGTAGTAGACCAAGCGGGTACGAGCAGTACTTC. Residues: CASSSRPSGYEQYF.